This T cell receptor beta chain is from a study of identical twins. The sample holds a few counts of this clonotype. Germline CDR1 is SGHTA and CDR2 is FQGNSA. V shed 5 bases and J 0 bases; nucleotides not matched to a gene: 5. The length of the CDR3 is 16 residues. TCRdb re-called the 5' RACE reads with MiXCR, one entry per CDR3 protein. The profile covers hundreds of thousands of distinct CDR3 sequences, with 20% to 25% appearing a single time and more than 0.4% taken by the ten largest. These records were also assigned to another study, of yellow fever vaccine responses in identical twins.

This TCR was recovered from a woman younger than 35 in good health. The sequenced sample was CD4+ T cells sorted from blood. V and J are TRBV7-2 and TRBJ2-3, with 10 bases that match TRBD2. Here the CDR3 DNA reads TGTGCCAGCAGCCCCTTAGCGGGAGGAAGCACAGATACGCAGTATTTT. This encodes CASSPLAGGSTDTQYF.